The rows below give T cell receptor beta chains drawn from one sample of a study of regulatory T cells in long-lasting Graves disease. TCRdb recomputed calls from the multiplex PCR reads with MiXCR, one row per CDR3 protein. The sample yields roughly 610,000 distinct CDR3 sequences, roughly 16% seen once. This same sample was also part of a study on T cells in Graves' hyperthyroidism and ophthalmopathy.

The starting material was peripheral blood mononuclear cells (PBMCs), obtained at new diagnosis, from a patient treated with antithyroid drugs. The source of these receptors is a man between 18 and 29 years old with Graves disease. Each CDR3 is given with its conserved first and last residue. A D gene is named only where the DNA matches it firmly. Expanded clones are given a class, and other clones once, few, many or no size at all.

d_call	j_call	v_call	clone_size	cdr3_nt	cdr3_aa
TRBD2	TRBJ2-5	TRBV5-1	.	TGCGCCAGCAGCCAAGTAGCGGGAATGGTGGAGACCCAGTACTTC	CASSQVAGMVETQYF
.	TRBJ2-5	TRBV6-1	.	TGTGCCAGCAGCCGCGGACAGACCAGGCGAGAGACCCAGTACTTC	CASSRGQTRRETQYF
.	TRBJ1-1	TRBV12-5	many	TGTGCTAGTGGTTTGGTACTCAAACCAAGGGGGACTGAAGCTTTCTTT	CASGLVLKPRGTEAFF
.	TRBJ1-1	TRBV7-2	many	TGTGCCAGCAGCCGGAGCAGGGACACTGAAGCTTTCTTT	CASSRSRDTEAFF
TRBD1	TRBJ1-2	TRBV6-2/TRBV6-3	few	TGTGCCAGCAGTTACTCGACAGGGTGGCCCTATGGCTACACCTTC	CASSYSTGWPYGYTF
.	TRBJ1-4	TRBV28	many	TGTGCCAGCAGAAATGAAAAACTGTTTTTT	CASRNEKLFF
.	TRBJ1-3	TRBV2	.	TGTGCCAGCAGTGCCTGGAACACCATATATTTT	CASSAWNTIYF
TRBD1	TRBJ2-5	TRBV29-1	.	TGCGGCGTGGCAACCCCGGACAGGGGGCCCGAGACCCAGTACTTC	CGVATPDRGPETQYF
TRBD1	TRBJ1-4	TRBV3-1	few	TGTGCCAGCAGCCCACTACAGGGGGCAGGAGCTAATGAAAAACTGTTTTTT	CASSPLQGAGANEKLFF
TRBD2	TRBJ2-1	TRBV29-1	many	TGCAGCGTCGCCGTAGCGGGCCCCAGGGACAATGAGCAGTTCTTC	CSVAVAGPRDNEQFF
.	TRBJ1-6	TRBV20-1	few	TGCAGTGCTAGAGATCTTAATCGGTCCTATAATTCACCCCTCCACTTT	CSARDLNRSYNSPLHF
TRBD2	TRBJ2-1	TRBV5-1	many	TGCGCCAGCAGCCCGCAGGGACTAGTTAATAATGAGCAGTTCTTC	CASSPQGLVNNEQFF
.	TRBJ2-7	TRBV28	.	TGTGCCAGCAGTTATGGCAGGCCTTTGGGCGAGCAGTACTTC	CASSYGRPLGEQYF
TRBD1	TRBJ1-5	TRBV9	few	TGTGCCAGCAGCGCGGGGACAGGTGGGGCTTGGCCCCAGCATTTT	CASSAGTGGAWPQHF
.	TRBJ1-1	TRBV18	many	TGTGCCAGCTCACCACCACCGGGGGCGCGGACTGAAGCTTTCTTT	CASSPPPGARTEAFF
.	TRBJ2-1	TRBV27	.	TGTGCCAGCAGCCGTCGATCTCAGGGGATCTCCTACAATGAGCAGTTCTTC	CASSRRSQGISYNEQFF
.	TRBJ2-3	TRBV29-1	.	TGCAGCGTTGATACAGGGAACACAGATACGCAGTATTTT	CSVDTGNTDTQYF
.	TRBJ2-7	TRBV24-1	many	TGTGCCACCAGTGAAGCGGCAAACTACGAGCAGTACTTC	CATSEAANYEQYF
TRBD1	TRBJ2-1	TRBV27	many	TGTGCCAGCAGTTTTCGGGACAGGATATACAATGAGCAGTTCTTC	CASSFRDRIYNEQFF
TRBD1	TRBJ2-1	TRBV15	.	TGTGCCACCAGCAGATACCGGGACAGTAGTTACAATGAGCAGCTCTTC	CATSRYRDSSYNEQLF
.	TRBJ1-5	TRBV9	.	TGTGCCAGCAGCCCTTTGGACGGGACGGGAGGGCATCAGCCCCAGCATTTT	CASSPLDGTGGHQPQHF
TRBD1	TRBJ2-6	TRBV28	many	TGTGCCAGCAGTTTTGCCGGACAGGGCCTCTCTGGGGCCAACGTCCTGACTTTC	CASSFAGQGLSGANVLTF
TRBD2	TRBJ2-5	TRBV20-1	many	TGCAGTGCTAGTAGCGGGAGGGCCATGGAGACCCAGTACTTC	CSASSGRAMETQYF
.	TRBJ1-2	TRBV5-6	few	TGTGCCAGCAGCTTGCTTGCTGGCGGCTACACCTTC	CASSLLAGGYTF